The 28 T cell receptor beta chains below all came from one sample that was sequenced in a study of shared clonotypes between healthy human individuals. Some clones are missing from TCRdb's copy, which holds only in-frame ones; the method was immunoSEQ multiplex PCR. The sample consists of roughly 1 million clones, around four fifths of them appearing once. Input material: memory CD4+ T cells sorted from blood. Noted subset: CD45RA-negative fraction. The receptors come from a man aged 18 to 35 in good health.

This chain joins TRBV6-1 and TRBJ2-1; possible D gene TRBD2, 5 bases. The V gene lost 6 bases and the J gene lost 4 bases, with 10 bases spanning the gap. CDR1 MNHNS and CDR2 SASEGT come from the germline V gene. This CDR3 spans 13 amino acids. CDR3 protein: CASRGSGYNEQFF. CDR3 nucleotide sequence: TGTGCCAGCAGGGGGAGTGGGTACAATGAGCAGTTCTTC.

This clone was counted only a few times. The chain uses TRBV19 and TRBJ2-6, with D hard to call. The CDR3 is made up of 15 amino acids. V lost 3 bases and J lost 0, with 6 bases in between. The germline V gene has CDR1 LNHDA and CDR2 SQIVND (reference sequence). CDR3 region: CASSIPSSGANVLTF. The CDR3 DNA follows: TGTGCCAGTAGTATTCCCAGCTCTGGGGCCAACGTCCTGACTTTC. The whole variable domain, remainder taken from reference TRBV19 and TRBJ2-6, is DGGITQSPKYLFRKEGQNVTLSCEQNLNHDAMYWYRQDPGQGLRLIYYSQIVNDFQKGDIAEGYSVSREKKESFPLTVTSAQKNPTAFYLCASSIPSSGANVLTFGAGSRLTVL.

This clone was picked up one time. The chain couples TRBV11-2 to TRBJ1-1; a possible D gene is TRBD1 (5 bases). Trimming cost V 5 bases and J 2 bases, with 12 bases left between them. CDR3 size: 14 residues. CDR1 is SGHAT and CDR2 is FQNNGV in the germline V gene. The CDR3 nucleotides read TGTGCCAGCAGCCGAGGGGCGATCAACACTGAAGCTTTCTTT. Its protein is CASSRGAINTEAFF.

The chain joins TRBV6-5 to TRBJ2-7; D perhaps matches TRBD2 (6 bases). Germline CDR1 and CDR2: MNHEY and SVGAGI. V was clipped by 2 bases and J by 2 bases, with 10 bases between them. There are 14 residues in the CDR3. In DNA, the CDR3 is TGTGCCAGCAGTTACGATCGGAGGGCCTACGAGCAGTACTTC. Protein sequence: CASSYDRRAYEQYF.

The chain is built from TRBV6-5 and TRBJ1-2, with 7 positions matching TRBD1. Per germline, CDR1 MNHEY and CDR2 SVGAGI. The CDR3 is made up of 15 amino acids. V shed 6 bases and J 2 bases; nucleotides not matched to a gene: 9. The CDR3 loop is CASRTPGTANYGYTF. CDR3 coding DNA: TGTGCCAGCAGGACTCCCGGGACAGCCAACTATGGCTACACCTTC.

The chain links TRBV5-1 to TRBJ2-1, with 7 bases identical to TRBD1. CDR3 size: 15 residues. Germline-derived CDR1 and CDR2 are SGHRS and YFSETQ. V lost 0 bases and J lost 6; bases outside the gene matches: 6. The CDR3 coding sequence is TGCGCCAGCAGCTTGGATTATAACAGGGGCAATGAGCAGTTCTTC. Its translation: CASSLDYNRGNEQFF.

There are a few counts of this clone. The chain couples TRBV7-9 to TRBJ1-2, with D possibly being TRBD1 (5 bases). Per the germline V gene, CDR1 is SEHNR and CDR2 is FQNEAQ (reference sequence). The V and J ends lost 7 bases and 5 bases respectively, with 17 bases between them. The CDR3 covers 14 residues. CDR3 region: CASTPQAGLYGYTF. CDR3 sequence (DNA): TGTGCCAGCACCCCACAGGCAGGGTTATATGGCTACACCTTC.

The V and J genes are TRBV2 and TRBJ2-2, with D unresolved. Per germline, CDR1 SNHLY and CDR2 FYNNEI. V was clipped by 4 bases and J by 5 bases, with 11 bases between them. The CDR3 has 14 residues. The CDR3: CASSVQSITGELFF. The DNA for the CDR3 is TGTGCCAGCAGTGTTCAGTCTATTACCGGGGAGCTGTTTTTT.

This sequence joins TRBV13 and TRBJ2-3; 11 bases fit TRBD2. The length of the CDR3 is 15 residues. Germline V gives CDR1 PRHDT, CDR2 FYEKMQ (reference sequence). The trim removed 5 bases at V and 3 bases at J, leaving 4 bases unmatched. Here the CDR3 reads CASSHLAGGTDTQYF. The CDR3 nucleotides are TGTGCCAGCAGCCATCTAGCGGGGGGAACAGATACGCAGTATTTT.

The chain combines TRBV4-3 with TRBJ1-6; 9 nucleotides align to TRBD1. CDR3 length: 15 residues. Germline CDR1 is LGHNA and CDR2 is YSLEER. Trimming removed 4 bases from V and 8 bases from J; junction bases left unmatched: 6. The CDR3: CASSLLQGADSPLHF. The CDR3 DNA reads TGCGCCAGCAGCCTCCTACAGGGGGCAGATTCACCCCTCCACTTT.

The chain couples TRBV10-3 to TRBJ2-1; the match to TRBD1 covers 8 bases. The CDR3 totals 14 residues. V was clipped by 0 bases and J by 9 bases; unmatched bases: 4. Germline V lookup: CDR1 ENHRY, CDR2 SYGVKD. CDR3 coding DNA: TGTGCCATCAGTGAGTCACCAACAGGGGGTGAGCAGTTCTTC. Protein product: CAISESPTGGEQFF.

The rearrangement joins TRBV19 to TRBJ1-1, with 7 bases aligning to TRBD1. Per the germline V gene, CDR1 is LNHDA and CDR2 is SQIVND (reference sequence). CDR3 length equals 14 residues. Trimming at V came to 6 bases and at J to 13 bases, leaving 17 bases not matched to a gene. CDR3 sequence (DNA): TGTGCCAGTAGCACCTCAGACAGGGCCCTGAAGGTTTTCTTT. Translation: CASSTSDRALKVFF.

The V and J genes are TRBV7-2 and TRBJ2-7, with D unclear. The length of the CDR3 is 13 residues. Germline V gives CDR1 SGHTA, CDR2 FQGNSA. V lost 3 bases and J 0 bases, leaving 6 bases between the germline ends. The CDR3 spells CASSFSYSYEQYF. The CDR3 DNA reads TGTGCCAGCAGCTTTTCCTACTCCTACGAGCAGTACTTC.

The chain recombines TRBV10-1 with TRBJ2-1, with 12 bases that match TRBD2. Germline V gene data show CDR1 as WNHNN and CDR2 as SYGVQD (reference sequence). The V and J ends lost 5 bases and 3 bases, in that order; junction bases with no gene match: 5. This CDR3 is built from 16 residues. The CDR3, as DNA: TGCGCCAGCAGTCCGACTAGCGGGGGCCTCTACAATGAGCAGTTCTTC. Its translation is CASSPTSGGLYNEQFF.

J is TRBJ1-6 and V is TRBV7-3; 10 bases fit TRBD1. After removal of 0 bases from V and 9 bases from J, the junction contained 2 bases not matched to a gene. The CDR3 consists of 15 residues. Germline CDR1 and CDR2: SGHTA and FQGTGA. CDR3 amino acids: CASSLTGTGVSPLHF. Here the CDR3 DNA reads TGTGCCAGCAGCTTAACGGGGACAGGGGTTTCACCCCTCCACTTT.

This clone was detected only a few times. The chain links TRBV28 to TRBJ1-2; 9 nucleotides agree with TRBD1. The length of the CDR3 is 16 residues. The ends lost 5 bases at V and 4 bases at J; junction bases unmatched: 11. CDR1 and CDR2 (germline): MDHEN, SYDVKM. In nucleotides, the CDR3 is TGTGCCAGCAGTCCAAGAACAGGGGGCGGTGGCTATGGCTACACCTTC. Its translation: CASSPRTGGGGYGYTF.

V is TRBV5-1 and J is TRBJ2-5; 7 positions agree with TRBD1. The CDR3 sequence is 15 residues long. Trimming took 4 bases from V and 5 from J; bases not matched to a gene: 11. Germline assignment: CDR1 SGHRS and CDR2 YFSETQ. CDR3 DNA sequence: TGCGCCAGCAGCGATGGGCAGGGGGATACGGAGACCCAGTACTTC. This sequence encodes CASSDGQGDTETQYF.

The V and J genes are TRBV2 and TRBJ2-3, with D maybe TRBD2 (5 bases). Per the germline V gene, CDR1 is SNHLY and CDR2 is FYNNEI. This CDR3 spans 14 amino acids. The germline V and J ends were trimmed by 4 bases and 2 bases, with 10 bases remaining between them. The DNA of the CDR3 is TGTGCCAGCAGTGGACTCCGGGACACAGATACGCAGTATTTT. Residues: CASSGLRDTDTQYF.

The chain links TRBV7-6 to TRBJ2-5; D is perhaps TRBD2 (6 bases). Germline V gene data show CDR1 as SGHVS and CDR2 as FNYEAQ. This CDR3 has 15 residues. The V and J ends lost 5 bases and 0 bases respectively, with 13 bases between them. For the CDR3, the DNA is TGTGCCAGCAGCCCTCCCCGGGGGTACCAAGAGACCCAGTACTTC. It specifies CASSPPRGYQETQYF.

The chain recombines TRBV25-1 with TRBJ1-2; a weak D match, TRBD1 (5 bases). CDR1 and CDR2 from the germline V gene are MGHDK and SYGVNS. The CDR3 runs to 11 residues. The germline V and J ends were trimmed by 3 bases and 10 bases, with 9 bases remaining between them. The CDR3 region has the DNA TGTGCCAGCAGTGACGGGACGGTCTACACCTTC. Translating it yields CASSDGTVYTF.

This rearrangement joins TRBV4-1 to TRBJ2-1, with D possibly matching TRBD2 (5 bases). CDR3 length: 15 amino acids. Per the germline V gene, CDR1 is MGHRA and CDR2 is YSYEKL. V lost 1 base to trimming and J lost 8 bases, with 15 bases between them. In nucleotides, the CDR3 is TGCGCCAGCAGCCAAGCGGGGATCCAGGCGGATGAGCAGTTCTTC. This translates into CASSQAGIQADEQFF.

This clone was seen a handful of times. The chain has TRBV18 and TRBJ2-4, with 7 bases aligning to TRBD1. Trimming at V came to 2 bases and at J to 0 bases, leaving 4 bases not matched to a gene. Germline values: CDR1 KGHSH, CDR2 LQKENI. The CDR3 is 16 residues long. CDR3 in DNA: TGTGCCAGCTCACCAGAGGGGGCTCTAGCCAAAAACATTCAGTACTTC. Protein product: CASSPEGALAKNIQYF.

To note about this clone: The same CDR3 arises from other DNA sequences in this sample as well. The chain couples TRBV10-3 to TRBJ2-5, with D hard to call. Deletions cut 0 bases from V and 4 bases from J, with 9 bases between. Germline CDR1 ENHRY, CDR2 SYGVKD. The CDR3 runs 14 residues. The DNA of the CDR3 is TGTGCCATCAGTGAGTCGACGGGTGGAGAGACCCAGTACTTC. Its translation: CAISESTGGETQYF.

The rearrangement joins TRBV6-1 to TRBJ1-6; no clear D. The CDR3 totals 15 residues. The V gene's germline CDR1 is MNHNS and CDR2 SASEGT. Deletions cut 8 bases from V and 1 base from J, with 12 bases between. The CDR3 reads CASRSRVSYNSPLHF. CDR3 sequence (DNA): TGTGCCAGCCGCTCTCGGGTTTCCTATAATTCACCCCTCCACTTT.

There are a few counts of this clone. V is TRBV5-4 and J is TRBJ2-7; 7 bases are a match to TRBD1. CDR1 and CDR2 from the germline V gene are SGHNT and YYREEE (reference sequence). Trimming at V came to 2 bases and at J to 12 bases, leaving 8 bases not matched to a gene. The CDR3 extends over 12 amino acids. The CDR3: CASSLQQGSTYF. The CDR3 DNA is TGTGCCAGCAGCTTACAACAGGGGAGTACGTACTTC.

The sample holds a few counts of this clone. The CDR3 here is CASSVEQNTEAFF. The CDR3 DNA reads as TGTGCCAGCAGTGTAGAACAGAACACTGAAGCTTTCTTT. The rearrangement links TRBV6-1 to TRBJ1-1; D is unresolved. Per the germline V gene, CDR1 is MNHNS and CDR2 is SASEGT. V was clipped by 4 bases and J by 1 base, with 7 bases between them. The CDR3 has 13 amino acids.

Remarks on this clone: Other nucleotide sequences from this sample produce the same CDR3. CDR3 region: CASSVGGTGVREQYF. CDR3 sequence (DNA): TGTGCCAGCAGCGTAGGGGGGACAGGGGTTCGCGAGCAGTACTTC. This chain joins TRBV9 and TRBJ2-7; 10 bases align to TRBD1. The CDR3 consists of 15 residues. J lost 6 bases, V lost 0 bases, and 6 bases had no gene match. Germline V gives CDR1 SGDLS, CDR2 YYNGEE.

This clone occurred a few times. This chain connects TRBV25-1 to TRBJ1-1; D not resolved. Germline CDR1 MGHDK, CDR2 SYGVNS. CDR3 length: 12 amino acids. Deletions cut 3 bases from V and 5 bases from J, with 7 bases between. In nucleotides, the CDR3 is TGTGCCAGCAGTGATAGGTTGACTGAAGCTTTCTTT. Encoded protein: CASSDRLTEAFF.